Following are 5 T cell receptor beta chains from one sample sequenced in a study of PD-L1 blockade in urothelial cancer. Clones were read by immunoSEQ multiplex PCR, and TCRdb kept only the in-frame ones, dropping some. The sample has 1,300 or so clones, roughly 36% seen once. The sample consisted of tumor tissue, taken before atezolizumab (anti-PD-L1) treatment. Receptor source: a man in his 60s with urothelial cancer.

The rearrangement joins TRBV30 to TRBJ2-3; TRBD2 agrees at 11 bases. The length of the CDR3 is 17 residues. V shed 2 bases, J shed 0 bases, and the junction held 7 bases outside the gene matches. The germline V gene encodes CDR1 GTSNPN and CDR2 SVGIG (reference sequence). The CDR3 spells CAWSRLAGGSSTDTQYF. For the CDR3, the DNA is TGTGCCTGGAGTAGGCTAGCGGGGGGATCTAGCACAGATACGCAGTATTTT.

This clone was observed a few times. This chain connects TRBV28 to TRBJ2-6; D remains unclear. The germline V gene encodes CDR1 MDHEN and CDR2 SYDVKM. The CDR3 is 13 amino acids. Trimming cost V 3 bases and J 1 base, with 1 base left between them. CDR3: CASSFSGANVLTF. CDR3 bases: TGTGCCAGCAGTTTTTCTGGGGCCAACGTCCTGACTTTC.

The chain employs TRBV28 and TRBJ2-5; tentatively, D is TRBD1 (5 bases). V lost 1 base and J 2 bases, leaving 8 bases between the germline ends. This CDR3 contains 14 residues. Germline CDR1 MDHEN, CDR2 SYDVKM. CDR3 nucleotide sequence: TGTGCCAGCAGTTTATCAGGGCTGCAAGAGACCCAGTACTTC. This translates into CASSLSGLQETQYF.

This clone was observed a few times. The chain joins TRBV6-8 to TRBJ1-1; 9 bases are shared with TRBD1. Looked up from germline, CDR1 is MNHGY and CDR2 is SAAAGT. This CDR3 contains 13 residues. Trimming cost V 4 bases and J 7 bases; bases outside gene matches: 4. The CDR3 region is CASSSGTGNEAFF. In DNA form, the CDR3 reads TGTGCCAGCAGTTCCGGGACAGGGAATGAAGCTTTCTTT.

This clone was seen only a few times. This chain links TRBV11-3 with TRBJ2-7; no reliable D call. The CDR3 runs 14 residues. Germline lookup yields CDR1 SGHNT and CDR2 YENEEA. Trimming cost V 2 bases and J 3 bases, with 11 bases left between them. CDR3 bases: TGTGCCAGCAGCTTATCAGGATACATCTACGAGCAGTACTTC. Protein sequence: CASSLSGYIYEQYF.